Reported below is one T cell receptor (beta chain). Its antigen remains unidentified. This specimen belongs to a study of OX40 agonist ivuxolimab in advanced cancers. Study-level information: The group had a mean age of about 65 years, ranged from about 20 to 85, and was roughly 83% male. The study's findings and limits: Antigens targeted by the expanded peripheral T cells were not determined.

Data came from immunoSEQ multiplex PCR; TCRdb stores just in-frame clones and leaves some out. The data show tens of thousands of clones, about 90% seen once. This receptor was obtained from an adult with an advanced solid tumor such as melanoma, head and neck, liver or kidney cancer. Source: CD4+ or CD8+ T cells sorted from blood, taken in a trial of the OX40 agonist ivuxolimab.

The CDR3 DNA sequence: TGTGCCAGCAGGCCCCAAGGAGCGGGCTACGAGCAGTACTTC. This gives the protein CASRPQGAGYEQYF. This sequence joins TRBV27 and TRBJ2-7; D possibly corresponds to TRBD2 (6 bases). Germline loops: CDR1 MNHEY, CDR2 SMNVEV (reference sequence). The CDR3 spans 14 residues. V was clipped by 6 bases and J by 3 bases, with 15 bases between them.